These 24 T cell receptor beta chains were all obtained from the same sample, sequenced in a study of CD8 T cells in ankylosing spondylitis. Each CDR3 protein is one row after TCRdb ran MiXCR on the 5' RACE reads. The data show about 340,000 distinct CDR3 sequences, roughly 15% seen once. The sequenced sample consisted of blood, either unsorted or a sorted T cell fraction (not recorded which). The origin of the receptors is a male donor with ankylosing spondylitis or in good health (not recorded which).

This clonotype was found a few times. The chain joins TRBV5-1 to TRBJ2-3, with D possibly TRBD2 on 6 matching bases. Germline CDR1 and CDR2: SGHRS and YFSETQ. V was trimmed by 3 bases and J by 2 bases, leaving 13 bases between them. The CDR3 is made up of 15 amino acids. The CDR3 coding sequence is TGCGCCAGCAGCTGGAGGGAGGAGACCACAGATACGCAGTATTTT. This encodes CASSWREETTDTQYF.

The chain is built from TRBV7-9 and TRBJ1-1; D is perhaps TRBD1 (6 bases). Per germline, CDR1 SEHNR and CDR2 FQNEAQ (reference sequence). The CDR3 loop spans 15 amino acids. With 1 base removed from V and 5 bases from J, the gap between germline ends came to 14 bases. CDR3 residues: CASSLDTNRVTEAFF. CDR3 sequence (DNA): TGTGCCAGCAGCTTAGATACAAACAGGGTGACTGAAGCTTTCTTT.

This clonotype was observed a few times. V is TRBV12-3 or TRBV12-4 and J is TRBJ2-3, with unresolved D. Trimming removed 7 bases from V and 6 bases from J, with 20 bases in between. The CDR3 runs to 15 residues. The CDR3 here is CASTPRHKRSDTQYF. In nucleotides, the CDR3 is TGTGCCAGCACCCCTCGACATAAGAGAAGCGATACGCAGTATTTT.

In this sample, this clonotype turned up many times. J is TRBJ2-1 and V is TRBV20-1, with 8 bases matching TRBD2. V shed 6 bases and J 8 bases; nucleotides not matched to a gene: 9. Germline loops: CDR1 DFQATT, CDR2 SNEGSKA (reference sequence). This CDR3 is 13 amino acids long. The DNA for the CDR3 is TGCAGTGCCACGGCGAGCGGGGGCTATGAGCAGTTCTTC. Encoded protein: CSATASGGYEQFF.

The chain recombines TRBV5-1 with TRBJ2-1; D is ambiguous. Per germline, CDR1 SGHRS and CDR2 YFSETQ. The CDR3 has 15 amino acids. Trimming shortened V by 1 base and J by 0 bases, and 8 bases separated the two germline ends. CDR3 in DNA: TGCGCCAGCAGCTTGCCACCTGCCTCCTACAATGAGCAGTTCTTC. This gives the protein CASSLPPASYNEQFF.

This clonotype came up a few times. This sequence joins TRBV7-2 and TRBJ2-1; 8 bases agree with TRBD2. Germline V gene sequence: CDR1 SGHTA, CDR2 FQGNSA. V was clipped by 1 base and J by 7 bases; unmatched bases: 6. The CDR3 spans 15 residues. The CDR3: CASSLEGGGKNEQFF. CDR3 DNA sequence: TGTGCCAGCAGCTTAGAAGGCGGGGGGAAGAATGAGCAGTTCTTC.

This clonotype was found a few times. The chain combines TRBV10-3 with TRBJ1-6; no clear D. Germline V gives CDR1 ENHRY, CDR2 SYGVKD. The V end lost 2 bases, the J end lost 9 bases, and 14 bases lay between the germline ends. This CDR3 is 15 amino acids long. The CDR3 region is CAISEGEAVVSPLHF. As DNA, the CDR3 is TGTGCCATCAGTGAGGGAGAGGCCGTTGTTTCACCCCTCCACTTT.

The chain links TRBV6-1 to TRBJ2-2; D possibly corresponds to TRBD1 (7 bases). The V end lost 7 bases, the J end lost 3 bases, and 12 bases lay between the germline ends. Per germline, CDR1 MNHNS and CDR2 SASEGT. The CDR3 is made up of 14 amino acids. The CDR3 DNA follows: TGTGCCAGCAAAGGCAGGGGGGACACCGGGGAGCTGTTTTTT. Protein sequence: CASKGRGDTGELFF.

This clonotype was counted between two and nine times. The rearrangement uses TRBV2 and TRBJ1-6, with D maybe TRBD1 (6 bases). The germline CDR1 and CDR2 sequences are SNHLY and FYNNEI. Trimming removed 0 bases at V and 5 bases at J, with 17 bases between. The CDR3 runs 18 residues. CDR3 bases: TGTGCCAGCAGTGAAGCGACCGTCCCACAGGGAGATAATTCACCCCTCCACTTT. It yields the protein CASSEATVPQGDNSPLHF.

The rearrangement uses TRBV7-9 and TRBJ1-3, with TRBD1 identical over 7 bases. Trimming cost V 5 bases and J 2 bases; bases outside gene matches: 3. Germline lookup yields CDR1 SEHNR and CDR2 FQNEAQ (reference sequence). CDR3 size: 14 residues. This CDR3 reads CASSVTGAGNTIYF. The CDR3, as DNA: TGTGCCAGCAGCGTTACAGGGGCTGGAAACACCATATATTTT.

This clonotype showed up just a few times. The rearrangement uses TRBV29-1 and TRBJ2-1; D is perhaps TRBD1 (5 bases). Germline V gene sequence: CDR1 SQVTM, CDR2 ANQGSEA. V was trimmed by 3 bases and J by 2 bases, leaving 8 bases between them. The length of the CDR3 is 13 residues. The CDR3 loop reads CSVDGATYNEQFF. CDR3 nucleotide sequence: TGCAGCGTTGATGGGGCTACCTACAATGAGCAGTTCTTC.

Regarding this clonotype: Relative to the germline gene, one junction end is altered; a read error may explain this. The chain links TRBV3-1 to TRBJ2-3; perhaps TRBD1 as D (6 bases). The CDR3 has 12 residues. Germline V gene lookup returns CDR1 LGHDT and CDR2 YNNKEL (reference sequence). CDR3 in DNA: TGTGCCAGCAGCCAAGATGGAGCGGACAGAGATTTT. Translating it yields CASSQDGADRDF.

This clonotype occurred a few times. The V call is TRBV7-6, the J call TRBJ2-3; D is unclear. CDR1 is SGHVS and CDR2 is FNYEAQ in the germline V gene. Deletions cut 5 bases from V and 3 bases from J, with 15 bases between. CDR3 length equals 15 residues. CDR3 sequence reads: CASSPGPLRTDTQYF. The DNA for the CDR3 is TGTGCCAGCAGCCCCGGGCCCTTAAGGACAGATACGCAGTATTTT.

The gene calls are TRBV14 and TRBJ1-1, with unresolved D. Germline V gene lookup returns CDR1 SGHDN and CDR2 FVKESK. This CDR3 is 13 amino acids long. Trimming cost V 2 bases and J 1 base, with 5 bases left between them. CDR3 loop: CASSQQQNTEAFF. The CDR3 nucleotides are TGTGCCAGCAGCCAACAGCAGAACACTGAAGCTTTCTTT.

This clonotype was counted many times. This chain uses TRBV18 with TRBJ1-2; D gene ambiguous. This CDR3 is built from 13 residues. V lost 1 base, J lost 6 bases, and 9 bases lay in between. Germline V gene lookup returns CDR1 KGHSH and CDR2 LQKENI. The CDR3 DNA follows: TGTGCCAGCTCACCACGGCCTGGTGATGGCTACACCTTC. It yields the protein CASSPRPGDGYTF.

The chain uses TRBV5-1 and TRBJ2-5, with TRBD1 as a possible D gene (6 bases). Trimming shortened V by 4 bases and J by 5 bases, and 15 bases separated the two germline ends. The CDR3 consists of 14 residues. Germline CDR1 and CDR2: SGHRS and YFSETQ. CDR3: CASSLSQGSETQYF. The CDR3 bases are TGCGCCAGCAGCCTCTCACAGGGTTCCGAGACCCAGTACTTC. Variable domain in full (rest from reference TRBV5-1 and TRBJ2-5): KAGVTQTPRYLIKTRGQQVTLSCSPISGHRSVSWYQQTPGQGLQFLFEYFSETQRNKGNFPGRFSGRQFSNSRSEMNVSTLELGDSALYLCASSLSQGSETQYFGPGTRLLVL.

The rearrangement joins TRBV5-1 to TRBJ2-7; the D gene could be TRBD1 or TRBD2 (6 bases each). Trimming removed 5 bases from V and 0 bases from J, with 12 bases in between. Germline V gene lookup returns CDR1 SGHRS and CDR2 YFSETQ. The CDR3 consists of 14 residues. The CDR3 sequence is CASRRGESSYEQYF. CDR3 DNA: TGCGCCAGCAGGAGGGGGGAGAGCTCCTACGAGCAGTACTTC.

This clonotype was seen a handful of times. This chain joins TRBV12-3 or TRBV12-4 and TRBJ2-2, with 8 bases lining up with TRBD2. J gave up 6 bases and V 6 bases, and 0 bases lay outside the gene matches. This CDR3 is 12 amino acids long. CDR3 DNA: TGTGCCAGCAGCGGGGGGGCCGGGGAGCTGTTTTTT. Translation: CASSGGAGELFF.

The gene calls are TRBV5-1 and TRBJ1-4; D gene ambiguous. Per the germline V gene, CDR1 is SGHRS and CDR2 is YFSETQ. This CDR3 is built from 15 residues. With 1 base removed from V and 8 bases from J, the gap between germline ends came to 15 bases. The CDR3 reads CASSLSRGDGEKLFF. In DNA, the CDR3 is TGCGCCAGCAGCTTGAGTCGGGGAGACGGGGAAAAACTGTTTTTT.

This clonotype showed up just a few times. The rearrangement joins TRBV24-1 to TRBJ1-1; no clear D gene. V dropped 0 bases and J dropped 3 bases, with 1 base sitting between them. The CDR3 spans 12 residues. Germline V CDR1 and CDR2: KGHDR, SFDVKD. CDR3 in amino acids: CATSDLDTEAFF. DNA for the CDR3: TGTGCCACCAGTGATTTGGACACTGAAGCTTTCTTT.

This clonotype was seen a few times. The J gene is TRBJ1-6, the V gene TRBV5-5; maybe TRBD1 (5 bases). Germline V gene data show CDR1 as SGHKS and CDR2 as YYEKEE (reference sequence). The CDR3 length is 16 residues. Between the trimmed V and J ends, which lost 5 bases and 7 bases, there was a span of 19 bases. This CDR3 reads CASSRDSHPANSPLHF. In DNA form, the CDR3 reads TGTGCCAGCAGTCGGGACTCTCATCCGGCCAATTCACCCCTCCACTTT.

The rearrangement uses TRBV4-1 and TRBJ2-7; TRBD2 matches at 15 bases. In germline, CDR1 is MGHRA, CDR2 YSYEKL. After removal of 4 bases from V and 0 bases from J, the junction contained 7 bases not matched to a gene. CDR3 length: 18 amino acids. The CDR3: CASSLRTSGGVSSYEQYF. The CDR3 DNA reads TGCGCCAGCAGCCTCCGGACTAGCGGGGGGGTTAGCTCCTACGAGCAGTACTTC.

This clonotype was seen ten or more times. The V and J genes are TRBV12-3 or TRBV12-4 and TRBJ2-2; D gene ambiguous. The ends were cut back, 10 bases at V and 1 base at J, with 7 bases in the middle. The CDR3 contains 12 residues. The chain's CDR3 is CATTENTGELFF. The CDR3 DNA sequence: TGTGCCACCACAGAGAACACCGGGGAGCTGTTTTTT.

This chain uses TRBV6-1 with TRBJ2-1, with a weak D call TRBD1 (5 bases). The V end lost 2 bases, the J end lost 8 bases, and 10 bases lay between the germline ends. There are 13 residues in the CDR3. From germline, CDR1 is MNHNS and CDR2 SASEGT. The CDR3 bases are TGTGCCAGCAGTGAACAAGGGGCCCATGAGCAGTTCTTC. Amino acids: CASSEQGAHEQFF.